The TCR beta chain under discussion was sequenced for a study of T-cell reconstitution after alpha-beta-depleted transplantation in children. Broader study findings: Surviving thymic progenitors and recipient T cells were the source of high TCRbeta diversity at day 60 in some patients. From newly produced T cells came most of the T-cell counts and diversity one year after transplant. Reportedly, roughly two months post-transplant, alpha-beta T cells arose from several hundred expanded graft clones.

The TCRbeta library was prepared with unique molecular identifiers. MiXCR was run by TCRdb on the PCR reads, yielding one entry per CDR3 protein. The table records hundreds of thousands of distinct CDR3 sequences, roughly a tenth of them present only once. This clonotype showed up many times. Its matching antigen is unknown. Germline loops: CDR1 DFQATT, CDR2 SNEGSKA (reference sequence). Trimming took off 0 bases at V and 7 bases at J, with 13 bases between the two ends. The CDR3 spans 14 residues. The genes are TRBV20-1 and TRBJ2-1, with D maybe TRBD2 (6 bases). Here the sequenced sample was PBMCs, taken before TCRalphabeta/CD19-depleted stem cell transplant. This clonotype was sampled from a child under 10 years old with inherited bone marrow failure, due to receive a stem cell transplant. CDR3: CSAREGGARNEQFF. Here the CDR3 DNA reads TGCAGTGCTAGAGAAGGCGGGGCCAGGAATGAGCAGTTCTTC.